This T cell receptor beta chain appears in the sequencing data of a study of identical twins. General study results and limits: For cord blood, abundant beta clonotypes had fewer insertions, unlike memory repertoires, which showed none.

MiXCR was run by TCRdb on the 5' RACE reads, yielding one entry per CDR3 protein. In the table there are hundreds of thousands of distinct CDR3 sequences, more than 9% of which are singletons. To note about this clonotype: Its antigen remains unknown.

The V gene's germline CDR1 is KGHSH and CDR2 LQKENI. V was shortened by 2 bases and J by 2 bases, with 20 bases between the two germline ends. The CDR3 is made up of 18 amino acids. Another study also made use of these data, one on yellow fever vaccine responses in identical twins.

This TCR was recovered from a woman aged 18-30 years in good health. Input material: PBMCs. The chain combines TRBV18 with TRBJ2-3; D might be TRBD2 (5 bases). DNA of the CDR3: TGTGCCAGCTCACCAAGAGGGCAGTCCACTGTCTACACAGATACGCAGTATTTT. Residues: CASSPRGQSTVYTDTQYF.